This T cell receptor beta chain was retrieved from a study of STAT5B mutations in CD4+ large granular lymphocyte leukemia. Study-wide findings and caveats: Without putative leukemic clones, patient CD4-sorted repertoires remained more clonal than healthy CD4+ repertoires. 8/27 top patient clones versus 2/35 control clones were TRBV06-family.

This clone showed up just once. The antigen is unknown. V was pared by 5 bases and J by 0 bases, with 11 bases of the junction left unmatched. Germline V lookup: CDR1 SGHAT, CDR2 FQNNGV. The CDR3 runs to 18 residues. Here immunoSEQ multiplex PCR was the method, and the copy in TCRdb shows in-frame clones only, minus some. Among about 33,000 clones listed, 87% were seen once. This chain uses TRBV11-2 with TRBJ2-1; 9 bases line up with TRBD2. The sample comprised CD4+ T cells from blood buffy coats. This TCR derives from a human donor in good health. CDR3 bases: TGTGCCAGCAGCCGAGTCGCGGGAGGGCCCAGCTCCTACAATGAGCAGTTCTTC. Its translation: CASSRVAGGPSSYNEQFF.